Following are 22 T cell receptor beta chains from one sample sequenced in a study of T cell repertoires in cytomegalovirus infection. Each CDR3 protein is one row after TCRdb ran MiXCR on the reads. The table has 86,000 or so distinct CDR3 sequences, roughly a quarter seen once. Their cognate antigens are unknown. Sequencing was performed on CD8+ T cells from cultured PBMCs, taken from culture after CMV antigen stimulation. Receptors originate from a human donor in good health (CMV status not recorded). Some clones in this sample may be carry-over from other donors' samples.

This clonotype was counted a few times. The chain is built from TRBV6-1 and TRBJ2-7; perhaps TRBD2 as D (6 bases). With 1 base removed from V and 0 bases from J, the gap between germline ends came to 10 bases. The germline gives CDR1 MNHNS, CDR2 SASEGT. CDR3 length: 15 amino acids. The CDR3 loop reads CASSEGGAGSYEQYF. Here the CDR3 DNA reads TGTGCCAGCAGTGAAGGCGGGGCCGGCTCCTACGAGCAGTACTTC.

This clonotype was counted a few times. The chain joins TRBV4-1 to TRBJ2-7; D is ambiguous. The germline V and J ends were trimmed by 3 bases and 5 bases, with 17 bases remaining between them. The CDR3 is 15 residues long. The germline gives CDR1 MGHRA, CDR2 YSYEKL. In nucleotides, the CDR3 is TGCGCCAGCAGCCAGATACAAGCGCCGTCGGACGAGCAGTACTTC. It codes for CASSQIQAPSDEQYF.

The rearrangement joins TRBV6-8 to TRBJ2-3; maybe TRBD2 (6 bases). The CDR3 is 14 residues long. Germline V lookup: CDR1 MNHGY, CDR2 SAAAGT. Trimming cost V 6 bases and J 5 bases, with 15 bases left between them. The CDR3 region has the DNA TGTGCCAGCAGGGAGGGATGGGGTGAAGATACGCAGTATTTT. The encoded protein is CASREGWGEDTQYF.

As regards this clonotype: Given a much more abundant clone one base away, this may be a read error. The rearrangement joins TRBV12-3 or TRBV12-4 to TRBJ2-1; D gene unclear. CDR3 length equals 15 residues. V was cut by 1 base and J by 0 bases, with 7 bases left in between. The DNA of the CDR3 is TGTGCCAGCAGTTTAGGGACGAGCTCCTACAATGAGCAGTTCTTC. Amino acids: CASSLGTSSYNEQFF.

The chain joins TRBV12-3 or TRBV12-4 to TRBJ1-2; D ambiguous. The germline V and J ends were trimmed by 7 bases and 4 bases, with 7 bases remaining between them. This CDR3 comprises 11 residues. The CDR3 loop is CASKGSYGYTF. The DNA for the CDR3 is TGTGCCAGCAAAGGAAGCTATGGCTACACCTTC.

This clonotype was observed a few times. The chain's CDR3 is CAISESNPGPLVGGSYEQYF. The CDR3 DNA is TGTGCCATCAGTGAGTCGAACCCGGGACCCCTAGTGGGAGGGTCCTACGAGCAGTACTTC. This chain connects TRBV10-3 to TRBJ2-7, with TRBD2 matching 7 bases. CDR3 length equals 20 residues. Germline values: CDR1 ENHRY, CDR2 SYGVKD. The V gene end was trimmed by 0 bases and the J gene end by 1 base; junction bases not matched to a gene: 18.

The DNA of the CDR3 is TGTGCCAGCAGCTTAGGAGCGGAATTACTCTACGAGCAGTACTTC. Encoded protein: CASSLGAELLYEQYF. J is TRBJ2-7 and V is TRBV11-3, with D possibly TRBD2 on 5 matching bases. The CDR3 is 15 amino acids. Germline CDR1 is SGHNT and CDR2 is YENEEA. V was cut by 1 base and J by 3 bases, with 13 bases left in between.

The chain is built from TRBV15 and TRBJ1-1; perhaps TRBD1 as D (6 bases). Deletions cut 4 bases from V and 5 bases from J, with 11 bases between. CDR3 size: 13 residues. Looked up from germline, CDR1 is LNHNV and CDR2 is YYDKDF (reference sequence). The CDR3 region is CATSIEGVTEAFF. The CDR3, as DNA: TGTGCCACCAGCATTGAGGGGGTTACTGAAGCTTTCTTT.

This clonotype was seen once. The chain has TRBV11-2 and TRBJ1-5; TRBD1 matches 12 bases. CDR1 SGHAT and CDR2 FQNNGV come from the germline V gene. This CDR3 region has 15 residues. V lost 3 bases and J lost 6; bases outside the gene matches: 3. The CDR3 region has the DNA TGTGCCAGCAGCTTCGGGACAGGGGGCGGTCAGCCCCAGCATTTT. This sequence encodes CASSFGTGGGQPQHF.

This clonotype showed up many times. V and J are TRBV28 and TRBJ1-1; D might be TRBD1 (5 bases). With 1 base removed from V and 3 bases from J, the gap between germline ends came to 12 bases. The CDR3 contains 15 residues. Germline V lookup: CDR1 MDHEN, CDR2 SYDVKM. The CDR3: CASSLLTATYTEAFF. CDR3 sequence (DNA): TGTGCCAGCAGTTTATTGACAGCTACCTACACTGAAGCTTTCTTT.

The chain links TRBV18 to TRBJ2-7; TRBD1 matches 7 bases. This CDR3 region has 15 residues. Trimming cost V 2 bases and J 2 bases; bases outside gene matches: 6. Germline lookup yields CDR1 KGHSH and CDR2 LQKENI. Written as DNA, the CDR3 is TGTGCCAGCTCACCATACAGGGGATCCGCCTACGAGCAGTACTTC. As protein: CASSPYRGSAYEQYF.

This chain uses TRBV7-9 with TRBJ1-4; the match to TRBD1 covers 7 bases. CDR3 length equals 15 residues. Germline CDR1 reads SEHNR; CDR2 reads FQNEAQ (reference sequence). Trimming removed 5 bases from V and 7 bases from J; junction bases left unmatched: 10. The CDR3 DNA reads as TGTGCCAGCAGCCCCCTCACAGGGGTTGGTGAAAAACTGTTTTTT. It is translated as CASSPLTGVGEKLFF.

This clonotype showed up many times. The V call is TRBV11-2, the J call TRBJ2-7, with D unclear. Between the trimmed V and J ends, which lost 7 bases and 5 bases, there was a span of 15 bases. Germline lookup yields CDR1 SGHAT and CDR2 FQNNGV. The CDR3 has 13 residues. The CDR3 region is CASTDRSRNEQYF. The DNA of the CDR3 is TGTGCCAGCACGGACCGCTCTAGGAACGAGCAGTACTTC.

The chain combines TRBV2 with TRBJ2-4; D uncertain. This CDR3 has 15 residues. From germline, CDR1 is SNHLY and CDR2 FYNNEI. Trimming stripped 3 bases from V and 0 bases from J, with 9 bases between. The CDR3 sequence: CASSERQLAKNIQYF. CDR3 in DNA: TGTGCCAGCAGTGAGCGGCAGTTAGCCAAAAACATTCAGTACTTC.

This clonotype was found many times. The V call is TRBV6-2 or TRBV6-3, the J call TRBJ2-7; no clear D gene. The CDR3 contains 14 residues. The V gene lost 0 bases and the J gene lost 0 bases, with 6 bases spanning the gap. CDR1 and CDR2 (germline): MNHEY, SVGEGT. CDR3 protein: CASSYSPDSYEQYF. Here the CDR3 DNA reads TGTGCCAGCAGTTACTCACCAGACTCCTACGAGCAGTACTTC.

The rearrangement joins TRBV4-1 to TRBJ1-1; D perhaps matches TRBD1 (5 bases). Germline V CDR1 and CDR2: MGHRA, YSYEKL. Trimming took 1 base from V and 4 from J, leaving 10 bases between them. There are 14 residues in the CDR3. The CDR3 DNA sequence: TGCGCCAGCAGCCAAGTACCCCAGGGCACTGAAGCTTTCTTT. Its translation is CASSQVPQGTEAFF.

The V call is TRBV25-1, the J call TRBJ2-5, with a weak D call TRBD2 (6 bases). Germline-derived CDR1 and CDR2 are MGHDK and SYGVNS. CDR3 length: 14 amino acids. Trimming removed 6 bases from V and 1 base from J, with 12 bases in between. The CDR3 DNA sequence: TGTGCCAGCAGACCCCCGGGAGTCCAAGAGACCCAGTACTTC. It yields the protein CASRPPGVQETQYF.

This clonotype was detected many times. The chain joins TRBV25-1 to TRBJ1-1, with unresolved D. Germline lookup yields CDR1 MGHDK and CDR2 SYGVNS. V was trimmed by 3 bases and J by 2 bases, leaving 16 bases between them. The CDR3 sequence is 16 residues long. The CDR3 region is CASSDEGSRGNTEAFF. CDR3 nucleotide sequence: TGTGCCAGCAGTGATGAAGGTTCGCGGGGTAACACTGAAGCTTTCTTT.

This chain links TRBV7-9 with TRBJ2-3; D is unresolved. Trimming removed 5 bases from V and 3 bases from J, with 12 bases in between. Germline CDR1 and CDR2: SEHNR and FQNEAQ (reference sequence). This CDR3 is built from 14 residues. CDR3 region: CASSPRTATDTQYF. The CDR3 nucleotides read TGTGCCAGCAGCCCGCGTACCGCAACAGATACGCAGTATTTT. Full variable domain (missing parts from reference TRBV7-9 and TRBJ2-3): DTGVSQNPRHKITKRGQNVTFRCDPISEHNRLYWYRQTLGQGPEFLTYFQNEAQLEKSRLLSDRFSAERPKGSFSTLEIQRTEQGDSAMYLCASSPRTATDTQYFGPGTRLTVL.

This clonotype was found many times. This chain joins TRBV6-5 and TRBJ2-5, with D possibly being TRBD1 (6 bases). Trimming stripped 4 bases from V and 5 bases from J, with 8 bases between. The CDR3 is 12 residues long. Germline values: CDR1 MNHEY, CDR2 SVGAGI. The CDR3 is CASSSRGETQYF. In DNA form, the CDR3 reads TGTGCCAGCAGTTCCAGGGGTGAGACCCAGTACTTC.

The V gene is TRBV28, the J gene TRBJ2-5; a possible D gene is TRBD1 (5 bases). Trimming took 2 bases from V and 5 from J, leaving 15 bases between them. Germline V gene data show CDR1 as MDHEN and CDR2 as SYDVKM. This CDR3 has 15 amino acids. CDR3 residues: CASSLVRTSPETQYF. The CDR3 DNA follows: TGTGCCAGCAGTTTAGTGCGGACATCTCCGGAGACCCAGTACTTC.

This clonotype was recorded many times. The rearrangement uses TRBV7-9 and TRBJ2-1, with D perhaps matching TRBD1 (6 bases). Trimming removed 7 bases from V and 7 bases from J, with 23 bases in between. Germline assignment: CDR1 SEHNR and CDR2 FQNEAQ (reference sequence). The CDR3 covers 16 residues. CDR3 sequence reads: CASTSGVQGQGNEQFF. In nucleotides, the CDR3 is TGTGCCAGCACCTCCGGAGTACAGGGCCAAGGGAATGAGCAGTTCTTC.